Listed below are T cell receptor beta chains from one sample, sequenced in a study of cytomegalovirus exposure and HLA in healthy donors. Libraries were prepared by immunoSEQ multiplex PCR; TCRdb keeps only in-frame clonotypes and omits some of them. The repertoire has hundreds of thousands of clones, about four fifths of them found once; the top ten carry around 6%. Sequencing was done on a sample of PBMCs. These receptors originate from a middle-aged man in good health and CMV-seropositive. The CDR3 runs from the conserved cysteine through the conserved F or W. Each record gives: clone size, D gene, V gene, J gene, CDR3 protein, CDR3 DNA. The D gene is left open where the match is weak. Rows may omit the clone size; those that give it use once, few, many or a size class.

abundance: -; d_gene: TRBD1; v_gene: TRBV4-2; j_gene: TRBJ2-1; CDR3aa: CASSPLTGTGEFF; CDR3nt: TGTGCCAGCAGCCCTTTAACCGGGACAGGGGAGTTCTTC
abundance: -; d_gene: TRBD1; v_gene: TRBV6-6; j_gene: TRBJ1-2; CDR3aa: CASILGTDLGSYTF; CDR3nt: TGTGCCAGCATCCTTGGGACAGATCTAGGGAGCTACACCTTC
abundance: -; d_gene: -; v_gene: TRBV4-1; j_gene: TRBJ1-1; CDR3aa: CASSQAAGLLNTEAFF; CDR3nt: TGCGCCAGCAGCCAAGCGGCAGGTCTCCTGAACACTGAAGCTTTCTTT
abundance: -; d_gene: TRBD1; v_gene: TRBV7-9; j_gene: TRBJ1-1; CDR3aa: CASSLGDRVNTEAFF; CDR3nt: TGTGCCAGCAGCTTAGGGGACAGGGTGAACACTGAAGCTTTCTTT
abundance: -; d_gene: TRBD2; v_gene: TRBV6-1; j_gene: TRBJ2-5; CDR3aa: CASSSGSVETQYF; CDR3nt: TGTGCCAGCAGTAGCGGGAGCGTCGAGACCCAGTACTTC
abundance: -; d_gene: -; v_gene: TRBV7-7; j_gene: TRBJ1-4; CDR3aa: CASSARTGSREKLFF; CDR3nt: TGTGCCAGCAGCGCCCGGACGGGGAGTCGTGAAAAACTGTTTTTT
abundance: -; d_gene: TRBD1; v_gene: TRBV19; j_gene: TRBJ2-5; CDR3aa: CASSIVQGAIEETQYF; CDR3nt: TGTGCCAGTAGTATAGTACAGGGGGCAATCGAGGAGACCCAGTACTTC
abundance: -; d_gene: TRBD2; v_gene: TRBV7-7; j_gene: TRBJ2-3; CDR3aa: CASSLGLAGIGDTQYF; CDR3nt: TGTGCTAGCAGCTTAGGACTAGCGGGGATCGGGGATACGCAGTATTTT
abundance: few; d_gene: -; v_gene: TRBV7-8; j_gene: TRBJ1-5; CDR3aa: CASSSQGSQPQHF; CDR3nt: TGTGCCAGCAGCTCCCAGGGTTCTCAGCCCCAGCATTTT
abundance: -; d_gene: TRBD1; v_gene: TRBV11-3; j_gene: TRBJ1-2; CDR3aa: CASSPRTGYGYTF; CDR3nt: TGTGCCAGCAGCCCCCGGACAGGGTATGGCTACACCTTC
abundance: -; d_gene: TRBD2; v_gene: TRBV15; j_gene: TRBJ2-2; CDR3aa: CATRTSGWNTGELFF; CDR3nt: TGTGCCACCAGGACTAGCGGTTGGAACACCGGGGAGCTGTTTTTT
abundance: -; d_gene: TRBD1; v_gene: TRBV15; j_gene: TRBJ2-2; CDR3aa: CATRGDSPNTGELFF; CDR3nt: TGTGCCACCAGGGGGGACAGCCCGAACACCGGGGAGCTGTTTTTT
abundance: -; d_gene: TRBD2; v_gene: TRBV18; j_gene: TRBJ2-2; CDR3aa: CASSPMGLAVNTGELFF; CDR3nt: TGTGCCAGCTCACCAATGGGACTAGCGGTGAACACCGGGGAGCTGTTTTTT
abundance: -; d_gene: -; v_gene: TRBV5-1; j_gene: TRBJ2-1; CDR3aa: CASSLAGSSYNEQFF; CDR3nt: TGCGCCAGCAGCTTGGCCGGGAGCTCCTACAATGAGCAGTTCTTC
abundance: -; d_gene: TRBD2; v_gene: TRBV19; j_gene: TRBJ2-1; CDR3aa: CASSMGGLAGYNEQFF; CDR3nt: TGTGCCAGTAGTATGGGAGGACTAGCGGGGTACAATGAGCAGTTCTTC
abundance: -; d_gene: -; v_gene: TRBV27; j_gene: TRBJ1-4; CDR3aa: CASSFGRNAWGANEKLFF; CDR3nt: TGTGCCAGCAGTTTTGGGAGAAATGCCTGGGGAGCTAATGAAAAACTGTTTTTT
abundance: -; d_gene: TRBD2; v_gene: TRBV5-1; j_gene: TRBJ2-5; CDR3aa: CASSLKTSGQETQYF; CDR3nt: TGCGCCAGCAGCTTGAAGACTAGCGGACAAGAGACCCAGTACTTC
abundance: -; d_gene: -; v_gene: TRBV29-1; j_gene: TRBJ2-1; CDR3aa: CSGGREDNEQFF; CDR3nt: TGCAGCGGGGGCAGGGAGGACAATGAGCAGTTCTTC
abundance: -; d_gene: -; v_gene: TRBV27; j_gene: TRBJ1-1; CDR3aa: CASSFTHMNTEAFF; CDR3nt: TGTGCCAGCAGTTTTACACATATGAACACTGAAGCTTTCTTT
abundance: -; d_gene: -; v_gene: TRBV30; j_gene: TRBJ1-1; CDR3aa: CAWSVSERGRKNTEAFF; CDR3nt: TGTGCCTGGAGTGTAAGCGAGCGGGGGCGTAAGAACACTGAAGCTTTCTTT
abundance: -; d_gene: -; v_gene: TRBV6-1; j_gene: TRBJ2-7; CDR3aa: CASSPAWTRYEQYF; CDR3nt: TGTGCCAGCAGCCCTGCTTGGACAAGGTACGAGCAGTACTTC
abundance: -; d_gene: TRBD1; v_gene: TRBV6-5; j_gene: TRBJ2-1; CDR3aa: CASTSRDRGMGEQFF; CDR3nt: TGTGCCAGCACTTCCCGGGACAGGGGAATGGGTGAGCAGTTCTTC
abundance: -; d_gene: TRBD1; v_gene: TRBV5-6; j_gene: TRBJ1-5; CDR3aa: CASSLRGWDSSNQPQHF; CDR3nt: TGTGCCAGCAGCTTGAGAGGTTGGGACAGTAGCAATCAGCCCCAGCATTTT
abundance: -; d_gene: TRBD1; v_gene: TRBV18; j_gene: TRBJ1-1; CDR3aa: CASSPPFGQGIPEAFF; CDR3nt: TGTGCCAGCTCACCACCTTTCGGACAGGGGATTCCTGAAGCTTTCTTT
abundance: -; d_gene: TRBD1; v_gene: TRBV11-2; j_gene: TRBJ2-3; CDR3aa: CASSASGTGFTDTQYF; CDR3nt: TGTGCCAGCAGCGCCTCCGGGACAGGGTTTACAGATACGCAGTATTTT
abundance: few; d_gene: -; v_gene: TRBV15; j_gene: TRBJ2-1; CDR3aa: CATSRDRGRGGNEQFF; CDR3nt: TGTGCCACCAGCAGAGATCGTGGAAGGGGAGGCAATGAGCAGTTCTTC